Each of the 31 T cell receptor beta chains below was sequenced from the same sample in a study of blood T cell repertoires in COVID-19. Clones were sequenced by immunoSEQ multiplex PCR, and TCRdb holds only the in-frame ones, with some missing. Among 150,000 to 250,000 clones listed, 70% to 80% were seen once. The sample consisted of peripheral blood. The origin of the receptors is a woman in her 40s with COVID-19, enrolled during active disease.

This sequence joins TRBV6-2 or TRBV6-3 and TRBJ2-1; TRBD2 aligns across 9 bases. This CDR3 has 16 amino acids. The germline CDR1 and CDR2 sequences are MNHEY and SVGEGT. V lost 2 bases and J lost 5; bases outside the gene matches: 7. The CDR3 DNA reads TGTGCCAGCAGTTACCGGGCGGGGGGGCTTGACAATGAGCAGTTCTTC. Translated: CASSYRAGGLDNEQFF.

The chain carries TRBV6-5 and TRBJ2-7; D may be TRBD1 (6 bases). Germline values: CDR1 MNHEY, CDR2 SVGAGI. The CDR3 is 15 residues long. V lost 5 bases to trimming and J lost 3 bases, with 17 bases between them. The CDR3 DNA reads as TGTGCCAGCAGTCGCCATGGACAGAGCAGCTACGAGCAGTACTTC. As protein: CASSRHGQSSYEQYF.

The chain carries TRBV18 and TRBJ1-3, with 8 bases matching TRBD1. The CDR3 is 17 residues long. Trimming at V came to 3 bases and at J to 0 bases, leaving 7 bases not matched to a gene. Germline values: CDR1 KGHSH, CDR2 LQKENI. CDR3 loop: CASSPSRTGFSGNTIYF. The CDR3 region has the DNA TGTGCCAGCTCACCGTCCCGGACAGGGTTCTCTGGAAACACCATATATTTT.

This clone has only a few counts. The chain uses TRBV5-1 and TRBJ1-1; D remains ambiguous. Per the germline V gene, CDR1 is SGHRS and CDR2 is YFSETQ. Trimming removed 7 bases from V and 3 bases from J, with 13 bases in between. CDR3 length: 13 amino acids. CDR3 residues: CASGSGGHTEAFF. CDR3 coding DNA: TGCGCCAGCGGGTCGGGCGGGCACACTGAAGCTTTCTTT.

Here the CDR3 reads CASGTGSYEQYF. CDR3 DNA: TGTGCCAGCGGGACAGGTTCCTACGAGCAGTACTTC. The V gene is TRBV6-5, the J gene TRBJ2-7, with 8 bases fitting TRBD1. V trimming: 8 bases; J trimming: 1 base; junction bases outside the gene matches: 1. CDR1 is MNHEY and CDR2 is SVGAGI in the germline V gene. This CDR3 comprises 12 residues.

The V call is TRBV27, the J call TRBJ1-5; D perhaps matches TRBD1 (5 bases). V was pared by 8 bases and J by 5 bases, with 16 bases between. Germline lookup yields CDR1 MNHEY and CDR2 SMNVEV (reference sequence). CDR3 length equals 14 residues. The CDR3 protein is CASREEGIHQPQHF. In nucleotides, the CDR3 is TGTGCCAGCCGGGAGGAGGGGATCCATCAGCCCCAGCATTTT.

The gene calls are TRBV3-1 (or the pseudogene TRBV3-2) and TRBJ1-3; possibly TRBD1 for D (5 bases). CDR3 length equals 18 residues. The germline CDR1 and CDR2 sequences are LGHDT and YNNKEL (reference sequence). The ends were cut back, 1 base at V and 0 bases at J, with 16 bases in the middle. Here the CDR3 DNA reads TGTGCCAGCAGCCAAGGAGAACCAACAGGTTACTCTGGAAACACCATATATTTT. Translated: CASSQGEPTGYSGNTIYF.

This clone occurred many times. The rearrangement uses TRBV5-1 and TRBJ1-2, with TRBD1 as a possible D gene (6 bases). CDR3 length equals 16 residues. Trimming left V 0 bases short and J 1 base short, with 13 bases between. CDR1 is SGHRS and CDR2 is YFSETQ in the germline V gene. The CDR3 coding sequence is TGCGCCAGCAGCTTGGTCCCACAGGGAAATAACTATGGCTACACCTTC. The encoded protein is CASSLVPQGNNYGYTF.

The chain uses TRBV12-5 and TRBJ2-3, with D tentatively TRBD2 (6 bases). This CDR3 has 14 residues. Germline V gene data show CDR1 as LGHNT and CDR2 as FRNRAP. Trimming removed 5 bases at V and 8 bases at J, with 17 bases between. The CDR3 sequence: CASGKTLSEGTQYF. CDR3 coding DNA: TGTGCTAGTGGTAAAACCCTCTCGGAGGGTACGCAGTATTTT.

The chain combines TRBV19 with TRBJ2-3, with 12 bases fitting TRBD2. This CDR3 comprises 16 residues. After removal of 3 bases from V and 10 bases from J, the junction contained 11 bases not matched to a gene. Germline-derived CDR1 and CDR2 are LNHDA and SQIVND (reference sequence). The CDR3 region is CASSISLAGGPGAQYF. Written as DNA, the CDR3 is TGTGCCAGTAGTATTTCCCTAGCGGGGGGGCCGGGGGCGCAGTATTTT.

The chain carries TRBV30 and TRBJ2-7; TRBD1 matches 9 bases. Trimming at V came to 3 bases and at J to 6 bases, leaving 9 bases not matched to a gene. The germline gives CDR1 GTSNPN, CDR2 SVGIG (reference sequence). This CDR3 has 14 residues. For the CDR3, the DNA is TGTGCCTGGAGCGGACAGGGGTTAGTTTCCGAGCAGTACTTC. This translates into CAWSGQGLVSEQYF. The variable domain in full, with the rest retrieved from reference TRBV30 and TRBJ2-7, is SQTIHQWPATLVQPVGSPLSLECTVEGTSNPNLYWYRQAAGRGLQLLFYSVGIGQISSEVPQNLSASRPQDRQFILSSKKLLLSDSGFYLCAWSGQGLVSEQYFGPGTRLTVT.

The V call is TRBV7-9, the J call TRBJ2-1, with D tentatively TRBD1 (6 bases). Between the trimmed V and J ends, which lost 1 base and 5 bases, there was a span of 12 bases. The CDR3 contains 15 residues. CDR1 and CDR2 from the germline V gene are SEHNR and FQNEAQ (reference sequence). The CDR3 coding sequence is TGTGCCAGCAGCTTAGGAGGCAGGGGCCACAATGAGCAGTTCTTC. It codes for CASSLGGRGHNEQFF.

The chain employs TRBV6-4 and TRBJ2-6; a weak D match, TRBD1 (5 bases). There are 16 residues in the CDR3. The ends were cut back, 3 bases at V and 3 bases at J, with 12 bases in the middle. Germline CDR1 is MRHNA and CDR2 is SNTAGT. The CDR3 loop is CASSEAPGFGANVLTF. The DNA of the CDR3 is TGTGCCAGCAGTGAGGCCCCAGGGTTTGGGGCCAACGTCCTGACTTTC.

This clone was observed at least ten times. The chain combines TRBV7-3 with TRBJ2-5; 9 nucleotides match TRBD2. Germline CDR1 and CDR2: SGHTA and FQGTGA. With 5 bases clipped from V and 2 bases from J, the junction kept 6 bases outside the gene matches. This CDR3 has 15 residues. This CDR3 reads CASSPWAGGQETQYF. CDR3 coding DNA: TGTGCCAGCAGCCCCTGGGCGGGGGGGCAAGAGACCCAGTACTTC.

The chain couples TRBV29-1 to TRBJ1-2; TRBD1 might be the D (6 bases). The length of the CDR3 is 13 residues. The germline V and J ends were trimmed by 0 bases and 4 bases, with 9 bases remaining between them. In germline, CDR1 is SQVTM, CDR2 ANQGSEA. In DNA form, the CDR3 reads TGCAGCGTTGAAGATGGGGGCCCCTATGGCTACACCTTC. Translated: CSVEDGGPYGYTF.

The chain couples TRBV27 to TRBJ2-5; D uncertain. Germline CDR1 is MNHEY and CDR2 is SMNVEV (reference sequence). The CDR3 extends over 14 amino acids. V shed 5 bases and J shed 3 bases, with 13 bases lying between them. The CDR3 is CASSRLSREETQYF. The CDR3 DNA follows: TGTGCCAGCAGTCGACTGAGTCGGGAAGAGACCCAGTACTTC.

The chain carries TRBV5-1 and TRBJ2-3; no reliable D call. Trimming took 0 bases from V and 3 from J, leaving 11 bases between them. The CDR3 contains 15 residues. CDR1 is SGHRS and CDR2 is YFSETQ in the germline V gene. The CDR3 nucleotides read TGCGCCAGCAGCTTGGGGGCGAGAGAGACAGATACGCAGTATTTT. It specifies CASSLGARETDTQYF.

For the CDR3, the DNA is TGTGCCAGCAGTACCCGGGACTTCTTCTACAATGAGCAGTTCTTC. Translated, it gives CASSTRDFFYNEQFF. The chain carries TRBV6-6 and TRBJ2-1; D possibly corresponds to TRBD2 (6 bases). Trimming stripped 5 bases from V and 3 bases from J, with 14 bases between. CDR1 and CDR2 from the germline V gene are MNHNY and SVGAGI (reference sequence). The CDR3 contains 15 residues.

This clone was seen only a few times. The chain combines TRBV29-1 with TRBJ2-5, with D maybe TRBD2 (7 bases). Trimming took 4 bases from V and 4 from J, leaving 16 bases between them. CDR3 length: 14 residues. Looked up from germline, CDR1 is SQVTM and CDR2 is ANQGSEA. CDR3 nucleotide sequence: TGCAGCGTTGCCGGGCAGGGGAGGGGAGAGACCCAGTACTTC. Translation: CSVAGQGRGETQYF. Drawing the rest from reference TRBV29-1 and TRBJ2-5, the complete variable domain is SAVISQKPSRDICQRGTSLTIQCQVDSQVTMMFWYRQQPGQSLTLIATANQGSEATYESGFVIDKFPISRPNLTFSTLTVSNMSPEDSSIYLCSVAGQGRGETQYFGPGTRLLVL.

This clone was detected ten times or more. The chain has TRBV29-1 and TRBJ1-5; tentatively, D is TRBD1 (5 bases). CDR1 is SQVTM, CDR2 ANQGSEA, per germline. This CDR3 has 12 residues. V was pared by 6 bases and J by 9 bases, with 15 bases between. As DNA, the CDR3 is TGCAGCGTCGGGGGGTCGGAGGGGCCCCAGCATTTT. Its protein product is CSVGGSEGPQHF.

The chain employs TRBV6-6 and TRBJ2-3; D is ambiguous. Trimming took off 8 bases at V and 3 bases at J, with 6 bases between the two ends. CDR3 length: 11 amino acids. From germline, CDR1 is MNHNY and CDR2 SVGAGI (reference sequence). CDR3 nucleotide sequence: TGTGCCAGCGGTGAGACAGATACGCAGTATTTT. Translating gives CASGETDTQYF.

The rearrangement joins TRBV19 to TRBJ1-6, with D hard to call. The CDR3 covers 12 residues. V was cut by 5 bases and J by 8 bases, with 7 bases left in between. Germline V lookup: CDR1 LNHDA, CDR2 SQIVND (reference sequence). CDR3 coding DNA: TGTGCCAGTAGTGTCTCTCATTCACCCCTCCACTTT. It translates to CASSVSHSPLHF. The complete variable domain, with remaining parts taken from reference TRBV19 and TRBJ1-6, reads DGGITQSPKYLFRKEGQNVTLSCEQNLNHDAMYWYRQDPGQGLRLIYYSQIVNDFQKGDIAEGYSVSREKKESFPLTVTSAQKNPTAFYLCASSVSHSPLHFGNGTRLTVT.

The chain employs TRBV9 and TRBJ2-1, with no clear D. The CDR3 has 13 residues. CDR1 and CDR2 from the germline V gene are SGDLS and YYNGEE. Trimming pared 3 bases from V and 4 bases from J, leaving 8 bases between. CDR3 in amino acids: CASSAYVYNEQFF. The CDR3, as DNA: TGTGCCAGCAGCGCCTACGTTTACAATGAGCAGTTCTTC.

The CDR3 DNA reads TGTGCCAGCAGCCTCTCGGTCCTAGCCTACGAGCAGTACTTC. Its translation is CASSLSVLAYEQYF. The J gene is TRBJ2-7, the V gene TRBV6-6; D uncertain. V lost 6 bases and J lost 2, with 14 bases in between. The CDR3 loop spans 14 amino acids. CDR1 and CDR2 (germline): MNHNY, SVGAGI (reference sequence).

This rearrangement joins TRBV15 to TRBJ1-4, with D perhaps matching TRBD1 (5 bases). V dropped 0 bases and J dropped 0 bases, with 8 bases sitting between them. Germline-derived CDR1 and CDR2 are LNHNV and YYDKDF (reference sequence). The CDR3 extends over 16 amino acids. CDR3 nucleotide sequence: TGTGCCACCAGCAGAGATAAGACAGCAACTAATGAAAAACTGTTTTTT. Its protein product is CATSRDKTATNEKLFF.

CDR3 in amino acids: CASSEYIGIEAFF. CDR3 nucleotides: TGTGCCAGCAGTGAATATATCGGGATTGAAGCTTTCTTT. The genes are TRBV25-1 and TRBJ1-1; D is uncertain. The CDR3 has 13 residues. Deletions cut 0 bases from V and 7 bases from J, with 9 bases between. Germline-derived CDR1 and CDR2 are MGHDK and SYGVNS.

The J gene is TRBJ1-6, the V gene TRBV7-9; TRBD1 aligns across 9 bases. The CDR3 consists of 15 residues. Germline V gives CDR1 SEHNR, CDR2 FQNEAQ (reference sequence). V shed 5 bases and J 6 bases; nucleotides not matched to a gene: 5. The CDR3 nucleotides read TGTGCCAGCAGCCCGGGACAGGGACTTAATTCACCCCTCCACTTT. It yields the protein CASSPGQGLNSPLHF.

V and J are TRBV29-1 and TRBJ2-5; tentatively, D is TRBD1 (5 bases). Germline V gene sequence: CDR1 SQVTM, CDR2 ANQGSEA. The CDR3 is 12 amino acids. Trimming left V 6 bases short and J 1 base short, with 9 bases between. The CDR3 bases are TGCAGCGTCGGACACTTCCAAGAGACCCAGTACTTC. Its translation is CSVGHFQETQYF.

The DNA of the CDR3 is TGTGCCAGCAGCGGGATGAGGTCAGGGGGCGAGCAGTACTTC. Protein product: CASSGMRSGGEQYF. The chain uses TRBV6-5 and TRBJ2-7, with TRBD1 matching over 7 bases. J lost 6 bases, V lost 6 bases, and 11 bases had no gene match. The CDR3 covers 14 residues. Germline loops: CDR1 MNHEY, CDR2 SVGAGI.

The chain combines TRBV9 with TRBJ1-1; D is unclear. The CDR3 contains 14 residues. Germline V gene sequence: CDR1 SGDLS, CDR2 YYNGEE. Deletions cut 7 bases from V and 1 base from J, with 14 bases between. This CDR3 reads CASHPRGANTEAFF. The CDR3 DNA sequence: TGTGCCAGCCACCCTCGGGGAGCGAACACTGAAGCTTTCTTT.

The rearrangement uses TRBV4-2 and TRBJ2-2; 12 bases line up with TRBD1. The V gene end was trimmed by 9 bases and the J gene end by 7 bases; junction bases not matched to a gene: 6. This CDR3 has 14 residues. The germline CDR1 and CDR2 sequences are LGHNA and YNFKEQ. The CDR3 nucleotides are TGTGCCAGTACCGGGACAGGGGGCATCGGGGAGCTGTTTTTT. Translating gives CASTGTGGIGELFF.